This paragraph covers one T cell receptor (beta chain) sequence. Time point defined: naive CD8 control sorted from an acute-time-point sample. This sample was taken from a study of CD8 T cells in acute hepatitis C reinfection. The germline V and J ends were trimmed by 5 bases and 7 bases, with 15 bases remaining between them. Looked up from germline, CDR1 is MNHEY and CDR2 is SVGAGI. The CDR3 is 14 amino acids. Measured with immunoSEQ multiplex PCR; TCRdb has only the in-frame clones, and not every one. Among about 40,000 clones listed, approximately 83% were seen once. The gene calls are TRBV6-5 and TRBJ2-1; D possibly corresponds to TRBD2 (5 bases). Material: naive CD8+ T cells from PBMCs. This receptor was identified in a woman under 30 who spontaneously cleared hepatitis C infection. CDR3 coding DNA: TGTGCCAGCAGTGTCCTAGGGTCGGGGAATGAGCAGTTCTTC. Its translation is CASSVLGSGNEQFF.